What follows are 30 T cell receptor beta chains derived from one specimen sequenced in a study of cytomegalovirus exposure and HLA in healthy donors. PCR was performed using 60 Vbeta and 13 Jbeta primers. Method: immunoSEQ multiplex PCR; TCRdb's copy keeps in-frame clones and lacks some. The sample lists a few hundred thousand clones; 85% to 90% were seen once. Sequenced sample: PBMCs. Every receptor here comes from a woman under 30 in good health and CMV-seronegative.

This chain links TRBV19 with TRBJ1-5; 8 bases are shared with TRBD1. The CDR3 has 17 amino acids. Germline CDR1 is LNHDA and CDR2 is SQIVND (reference sequence). The V segment lost 6 bases and the J segment 2 bases; nucleotides outside the gene matches: 12. In DNA form, the CDR3 reads TGTGCCAGTAGGAACGACAGGGGCCGACTCCGCAATCAGCCCCAGCATTTT. This codes for CASRNDRGRLRNQPQHF.

This clone was detected a few times. Here the CDR3 reads CASSLRLADNEQFF. The CDR3 bases are TGTGCCAGCAGCTTAAGACTGGCGGACAATGAGCAGTTCTTC. The V call is TRBV7-2, the J call TRBJ2-1; D is ambiguous. The CDR3 runs 14 residues. V gave up 2 bases and J gave up 5 bases, with 10 bases separating them. Germline loops: CDR1 SGHTA, CDR2 FQGNSA.

V usage is TRBV9 and J usage is TRBJ1-4; 7 bases are shared with TRBD1. V lost 3 bases to trimming and J lost 1 base; unmatched junction nucleotides: 6. Germline V gives CDR1 SGDLS, CDR2 YYNGEE. The CDR3 consists of 16 residues. CDR3 sequence (DNA): TGTGCCAGCAGCGCCCACCACAGGGGAACTAATGAAAAACTGTTTTTT. It specifies CASSAHHRGTNEKLFF.

This chain joins TRBV6-6 and TRBJ1-2; 10 bases align to TRBD1. Germline CDR1 is MNHNY and CDR2 is SVGAGI (reference sequence). This CDR3 has 14 amino acids. The ends lost 4 bases at V and 6 bases at J; junction bases unmatched: 5. CDR3 residues: CASSSWTGGDGYTF. Here the CDR3 DNA reads TGTGCCAGCAGTTCCTGGACAGGGGGGGATGGCTACACCTTC.

The V and J genes are TRBV5-4 and TRBJ2-3, with D tentatively TRBD2 (7 bases). This CDR3 contains 17 residues. Germline CDR1 is SGHNT and CDR2 is YYREEE (reference sequence). The V and J ends lost 0 bases and 0 bases respectively, with 14 bases between them. The chain's CDR3 is CASSLAFAGASTDTQYF. The CDR3 region has the DNA TGTGCCAGCAGCTTGGCCTTTGCGGGGGCAAGCACAGATACGCAGTATTTT.

The V and J genes are TRBV30 and TRBJ2-1; weak D call: TRBD2 (6 bases). The CDR3 has 15 residues. V gave up 2 bases and J gave up 4 bases, with 15 bases separating them. The germline gives CDR1 GTSNPN, CDR2 SVGIG (reference sequence). CDR3: CAWSSGGGGYNEQFF. In DNA form, the CDR3 reads TGTGCCTGGAGTTCCGGTGGGGGAGGATACAATGAGCAGTTCTTC.

The chain recombines TRBV5-1 with TRBJ2-1, with 10 bases aligning to TRBD1. Unmatched junction bases numbered 5, after V lost 2 bases and J lost 3 bases. Germline CDR1 SGHRS, CDR2 YFSETQ. The CDR3 is 16 residues long. Here the CDR3 DNA reads TGCGCCAGCAGCTTAGGACAGGGGGACCTCTACAATGAGCAGTTCTTC. It specifies CASSLGQGDLYNEQFF.

This chain connects TRBV7-8 to TRBJ1-5; D call uncertain. The CDR3 length is 16 residues. The germline V gene has CDR1 SGHVS and CDR2 FQNEAQ. V dropped 5 bases and J dropped 4 bases, with 18 bases sitting between them. The CDR3 loop reads CASSHYLPLRNQPQHF. In DNA, the CDR3 is TGTGCCAGCAGCCACTACCTGCCCCTCCGGAATCAGCCCCAGCATTTT.

The chain employs TRBV5-5 and TRBJ1-1, with D possibly TRBD1 on 5 matching bases. The CDR3 has 13 residues. V was cut by 0 bases and J by 12 bases, with 15 bases left in between. The germline V gene encodes CDR1 SGHKS and CDR2 YYEKEE (reference sequence). CDR3 protein: CASSLEGARLTFF. The CDR3 bases are TGTGCCAGCAGCTTGGAAGGGGCGCGTTTAACTTTCTTT. Together with reference TRBV5-5 and TRBJ1-1, the CDR3 gives the full variable domain: DAGVTQSPTHLIKTRGQQVTLRCSPISGHKSVSWYQQVLGQGPQFIFQYYEKEERGRGNFPDRFSARQFPNYSSELNVNALLLGDSALYLCASSLEGARLTFFGQGTRLTVV.

The chain uses TRBV5-6 and TRBJ1-1; D remains ambiguous. The CDR3 length is 14 residues. CDR1 is SGHDT, CDR2 YYEEEE, per germline. Trimming took off 4 bases at V and 11 bases at J, with 21 bases between the two ends. The CDR3 spells CASSPLVTTETAFF. In DNA form, the CDR3 reads TGTGCCAGCAGCCCGCTTGTAACTACGGAAACGGCTTTCTTT.

V usage is TRBV10-1 and J usage is TRBJ2-7, with D perhaps matching TRBD2 (6 bases). This CDR3 is built from 13 residues. V shed 8 bases and J shed 3 bases, with 14 bases lying between them. Germline lookup yields CDR1 WNHNN and CDR2 SYGVQD (reference sequence). The CDR3 DNA reads as TGCGCCAGCTCTGCGGGGACCCTCTACGAGCAGTACTTC. It encodes CASSAGTLYEQYF.

This chain links TRBV19 with TRBJ2-1; TRBD2 matches 10 bases. Looked up from germline, CDR1 is LNHDA and CDR2 is SQIVND (reference sequence). V gave up 9 bases and J gave up 12 bases; unmatched junction bases: 17. The CDR3 is 15 residues long. CDR3 loop: CASNPLAGVRFGQFF. In DNA form, the CDR3 reads TGTGCCAGCAACCCCCTAGCGGGAGTCAGGTTTGGGCAGTTCTTC.

The chain links TRBV4-2 to TRBJ2-3; tentatively, D is TRBD2 (6 bases). The germline gives CDR1 LGHNA, CDR2 YNFKEQ. This CDR3 is built from 14 residues. The V gene lost 0 bases and the J gene lost 6 bases, with 10 bases spanning the gap. In DNA, the CDR3 is TGTGCCAGCAGCCAAGATAGAGCGGGTGATACGCAGTATTTT. It codes for CASSQDRAGDTQYF.

The chain employs TRBV7-8 and TRBJ2-3; no reliable D call. V was clipped by 5 bases and J by 1 base, with 7 bases between them. Germline V CDR1 and CDR2: SGHVS, FQNEAQ. This CDR3 comprises 13 residues. The CDR3 loop is CASSPMGTDTQYF. CDR3 in DNA: TGTGCCAGCAGCCCTATGGGCACAGATACGCAGTATTTT.

The chain couples TRBV21-1 to TRBJ2-5; the table's D call, TRBD2, was not checked against the DNA. TRBV21-1 is a pseudogene segment. The CDR3 is 12 amino acids. This CDR3 is CASSNGGETQYF. CDR3 coding DNA: TGTGCCAGCAGCAACGGAGGGGAGACCCAGTACTTC.

The chain employs TRBV2 and TRBJ2-3, with D possibly matching TRBD2 (6 bases). From germline, CDR1 is SNHLY and CDR2 FYNNEI. V dropped 4 bases and J dropped 2 bases, with 13 bases sitting between them. There are 15 residues in the CDR3. The CDR3, as DNA: TGTGCCAGCAGTGTGGAGGGGTTATACACAGATACGCAGTATTTT. Encoded protein: CASSVEGLYTDTQYF.

The rearrangement uses TRBV14 and TRBJ2-7, with 8 bases that match TRBD1. Trimming removed 0 bases from V and 3 bases from J; junction bases left unmatched: 4. CDR3 size: 15 residues. Germline V gives CDR1 SGHDN, CDR2 FVKESK. DNA of the CDR3: TGTGCCAGCAGCCAAGAGACAGGGGCCTTCTACGAGCAGTACTTC. Translating gives CASSQETGAFYEQYF.

This sequence joins TRBV2 and TRBJ1-1, with D uncertain. This CDR3 comprises 13 residues. The germline V and J ends were trimmed by 2 bases and 6 bases, with 10 bases remaining between them. Germline-derived CDR1 and CDR2 are SNHLY and FYNNEI. In DNA form, the CDR3 reads TGTGCCAGCAGTGAAATCGGGGAAGCTGAAGCTTTCTTT. Protein product: CASSEIGEAEAFF.

The gene calls are TRBV7-7 and TRBJ2-5, with TRBD1 matching 10 bases. The CDR3 runs 16 residues. V was clipped by 5 bases and J by 3 bases; unmatched bases: 9. Looked up from germline, CDR1 is SSHAT and CDR2 is FNYEAQ (reference sequence). The chain's CDR3 is CASSPPGQGFEETQYF. The DNA for the CDR3 is TGTGCCAGCAGCCCGCCGGGACAGGGGTTTGAAGAGACCCAGTACTTC.

The chain joins TRBV7-9 to TRBJ2-7; 12 bases agree with TRBD2. The V gene's germline CDR1 is SEHNR and CDR2 FQNEAQ (reference sequence). The length of the CDR3 is 18 residues. The trim removed 5 bases at V and 0 bases at J, leaving 11 bases unmatched. CDR3 nucleotide sequence: TGTGCCAGCAGCCCTGGGACTAGCGGGTTGGAACACTCCTACGAGCAGTACTTC. It specifies CASSPGTSGLEHSYEQYF. Supplemented by reference TRBV7-9 and TRBJ2-7, the full variable domain reads DTGVSQNPRHKITKRGQNVTFRCDPISEHNRLYWYRQTLGQGPEFLTYFQNEAQLEKSRLLSDRFSAERPKGSFSTLEIQRTEQGDSAMYLCASSPGTSGLEHSYEQYFGPGTRLTVT.

The chain has TRBV7-3 and TRBJ2-3; TRBD2 agrees at 14 bases. V lost 5 bases, J lost 5 bases, and 9 bases stayed unmatched. From germline, CDR1 is SGHTA and CDR2 FQGTGA. The CDR3 contains 17 residues. Here the CDR3 reads CASSPSGLAGGRDTQYF. The CDR3 bases are TGTGCCAGCAGCCCAAGCGGACTAGCGGGAGGCAGAGATACGCAGTATTTT.

This chain uses TRBV6-1 with TRBJ1-2, with 10 bases matching TRBD1. CDR3 size: 14 residues. From germline, CDR1 is MNHNS and CDR2 SASEGT. J gave up 6 bases and V 6 bases, and 7 bases lay outside the gene matches. CDR3 sequence (DNA): TGTGCCAGCAGGCCCCCGGGACAGGGGAATGGCTACACCTTC. Protein sequence: CASRPPGQGNGYTF.

This clone was seen a few times. The chain links TRBV4-3 to TRBJ2-1; D unresolved. V was pared by 3 bases and J by 3 bases, with 9 bases between. Germline values: CDR1 LGHNA, CDR2 YSLEER. The CDR3 spans 14 residues. The CDR3 coding sequence is TGCGCCAGCAGCCAGAGCCGTGACTACAATGAGCAGTTCTTC. It is translated as CASSQSRDYNEQFF.

The chain employs TRBV9 and TRBJ2-7, with D possibly TRBD2 on 5 matching bases. There are 14 residues in the CDR3. The ends were cut back, 2 bases at V and 5 bases at J, with 14 bases in the middle. Germline-derived CDR1 and CDR2 are SGDLS and YYNGEE. The DNA of the CDR3 is TGTGCCAGCAGCGTCCAGGACTCTCCAGACGAGCAGTACTTC. The encoded protein is CASSVQDSPDEQYF.

This clone has only one observation. The chain is built from TRBV4-1 and TRBJ1-5; 10 nucleotides match TRBD1. J lost 3 bases, V lost 2 bases, and 4 bases had no gene match. Germline CDR1 is MGHRA and CDR2 is YSYEKL. CDR3 size: 16 residues. The CDR3 loop reads CASSQPGQGPNQPQHF. In nucleotides, the CDR3 is TGCGCCAGCAGCCAACCGGGACAGGGGCCCAATCAGCCCCAGCATTTT.

V usage is TRBV2 and J usage is TRBJ2-6; D is undetermined. The CDR3 covers 14 residues. V lost 6 bases, J lost 0 bases, and 6 bases lay in between. CDR1 SNHLY and CDR2 FYNNEI come from the germline V gene. The CDR3 nucleotides read TGTGCCAGCAGCGAGAGCTCTGGGGCCAACGTCCTGACTTTC. It yields the protein CASSESSGANVLTF.

The chain carries TRBV21-1 and TRBJ1-1. TRBV21-1 has pseudogene status. This CDR3 has 12 amino acids. The CDR3 protein is CASSIRTTEAFF. For the CDR3, the DNA is TGTGCCAGCAGCATTAGGACTACTGAAGCTTTCTTT.

This chain uses TRBV7-2 with TRBJ2-1; possible D gene TRBD2, 5 bases. V was pared by 5 bases and J by 7 bases, with 18 bases between. CDR1 and CDR2 from the germline V gene are SGHTA and FQGNSA. This CDR3 has 15 residues. CDR3 sequence reads: CASSGRGGERNEQFF. In nucleotides, the CDR3 is TGTGCCAGCAGCGGTAGAGGAGGTGAGCGGAATGAGCAGTTCTTC.

V gene TRBV5-6 combines with J gene TRBJ2-1, with 10 bases matching TRBD2. Trimming at V came to 3 bases and at J to 3 bases, leaving 6 bases not matched to a gene. This CDR3 contains 16 residues. Germline CDR1 is SGHDT and CDR2 is YYEEEE. The CDR3, as DNA: TGTGCCAGCAGCTCCGAACTAGCGGGGAACTACAATGAGCAGTTCTTC. It yields the protein CASSSELAGNYNEQFF.

The chain uses TRBV2 and TRBJ1-5; 9 bases match TRBD1. With 5 bases clipped from V and 4 bases from J, the junction kept 3 bases outside the gene matches. The CDR3 has 14 residues. The germline V gene has CDR1 SNHLY and CDR2 FYNNEI. The CDR3 sequence: CASSSGTGNQPQHF. For the CDR3, the DNA is TGTGCCAGCAGTTCCGGGACAGGGAATCAGCCCCAGCATTTT.